Listed below are T cell receptor beta chains from one sample, sequenced in a study of blood T cell repertoires in COVID-19. The data were produced by immunoSEQ multiplex PCR, yet TCRdb's version contains in-frame clones alone and is incomplete. The top ten clones hold around 4.5% of a sample with some 46,000 clones, about 87% of them seen once. The sequenced sample was peripheral blood. Receptors were obtained from a human donor in a cohort sampled during active COVID-19. Both conserved end residues are part of each CDR3. Fields, in order: J gene, V gene, clone size, D gene, CDR3 DNA, CDR3 protein. The D gene is left open where the match is weak. Size is stated for part of the rows, as once, few or many counts, or as a class when the clone is expanded.

TRBJ1-4 TRBV27 . . TGTGCCAGCAGTGAGCAGGGAAGCGCAAGTGAAAAACTGTTTTTT CASSEQGSASEKLFF
TRBJ2-7 TRBV11-2 . . TGTGCCAGCAGCTTAAACCCCACTAGCTCCTACGAGCAGTACTTC CASSLNPTSSYEQYF
TRBJ2-3 TRBV5-4 . . TGTGCCAGCAGCTCACGACTAGGCAGCACAGATACGCAGTATTTT CASSSRLGSTDTQYF
TRBJ2-1 TRBV12-3/TRBV12-4 once TRBD2 TGTGCCAGCAGTTACGCCCCGGGACTAGCGCAGTTCTTC CASSYAPGLAQFF
TRBJ2-7 TRBV2 . . TGTGCCAGCAGTGAACGCCGTTACACCCTTTTAACCTACGAGCAGTACTTC CASSERRYTLLTYEQYF
TRBJ2-1 TRBV10-3 few TRBD1 TGTGCCATCAGTTACAGGGGAGACGAGCAGTTCTTC CAISYRGDEQFF
TRBJ1-5 TRBV6-5 . . TGTGCCAGCAGTTACTCGTGGGGGGACAGCAATCAGCCCCAGCATTTT CASSYSWGDSNQPQHF
TRBJ2-7 TRBV28 few TRBD2 TGTGCCAGCAGTTCTAGCGGGAGCTCCTACGAGCAGTACTTC CASSSSGSSYEQYF
TRBJ2-7 TRBV5-6 . . TGTGCCAGCAGCTTGGGGAGCCGAACGAATTCCAACGAGCAGTACTTC CASSLGSRTNSNEQYF
TRBJ2-7 TRBV14 . TRBD2 TGTGCCAGCAGCCAAGCCCCTCGGGGGGAGGACTACGAGCAGTACTTC CASSQAPRGEDYEQYF
TRBJ1-4 TRBV4-2 . . TGTGCCAGCAGCCAAGACCGGGGTTGGGAGCAAAAACTGTTTTTT CASSQDRGWEQKLFF
TRBJ1-5 TRBV5-6 . TRBD1 TGTGCCAGCAGCCGACAGGGAAGCAATCAGCCCCAGCATTTT CASSRQGSNQPQHF
TRBJ2-3 TRBV19 . TRBD2 TGTGCCAGTAGTATACCTGGACTAGCGGGAGGCACAGATACGCAGTATTTT CASSIPGLAGGTDTQYF
TRBJ1-3 TRBV9 . . TGTGCCAGCAGCGTAGATGTCGACTGGTTCGTTGGAAACACCATATATTTT CASSVDVDWFVGNTIYF
TRBJ2-1 TRBV4-2 . . TGTGCCAGCAGCCAAGAAGCGAGCTCCTACAATGAGCAGTTCTTC CASSQEASSYNEQFF
TRBJ2-3 TRBV5-4 . TRBD1 TGTGCCAGCAGCTCTGAGACAGGGATAAGCACAGATACGCAGTATTTT CASSSETGISTDTQYF
TRBJ2-1 TRBV24-1 . TRBD2 TGTGCCACCAGTGACTCAGGACTAGCGGGAATTTGGGGCTACAATGAGCAGTTCTTC CATSDSGLAGIWGYNEQFF
TRBJ2-5 TRBV29-1 once TRBD1 TGCAGCGTTGAGGGCACCCGGACAGGGGAGAGGGAGACCCAGTACTTC CSVEGTRTGERETQYF
TRBJ2-1 TRBV6-4 . . TGTGCCAGCAGTGACACGAACCGGGACACATACAATGAGCAGTTCTTC CASSDTNRDTYNEQFF
TRBJ2-1 TRBV19 once TRBD1 TGTGCCAGTATGGGGACAGTCGTCAATGAGCAGTTCTTC CASMGTVVNEQFF
TRBJ2-5 TRBV5-1 few . TGCGCCAGCAGCCCGCAGGGGGGAAAAGAGACCCAGTACTTC CASSPQGGKETQYF
TRBJ2-1 TRBV3-1/TRBV3-2 . TRBD2 TGTGCCAGCAGCCAAGATCCCACAGCGGGATCCTTTTATGAGCAGTTCTTC CASSQDPTAGSFYEQFF
TRBJ2-5 TRBV7-8 . TRBD1 TGTGCCAGCAGCGTCGGACAGGGGGGGGAGACCCAGTACTTC CASSVGQGGETQYF
TRBJ1-6 TRBV5-6 . . TGTGCCAGCAGCTTGGACAGATATAATTCACCCCTCCACTTT CASSLDRYNSPLHF
TRBJ2-7 TRBV30 . . TGTGCCTGGATCGGACCTAGCAGAAAGCAGTACTTC CAWIGPSRKQYF